These T cell receptor beta chains were read from a single sample in a study of CD8+ T cells in alopecia areata. Data came from immunoSEQ multiplex PCR; TCRdb stores just in-frame clones and leaves some out. The table includes some 200,000 clones, roughly three fifths detected once. Here the sequenced sample was CD8+ T cells sorted from blood, taken at week 24, from a patient treated with tofacitinib. These receptors were taken from a human donor with alopecia areata. The CDR3 runs from the conserved cysteine through the conserved F or W.

v_gene: TRBV7-9
j_gene: TRBJ2-1
CDR3aa: CASSHIQGYEQFF

v_gene: TRBV7-9
j_gene: TRBJ1-6
CDR3aa: CASSLAQDYSPLHF

v_gene: TRBV29-1
j_gene: TRBJ2-5
CDR3aa: CSVTHRDWETQYF

v_gene: TRBV4-1
j_gene: TRBJ2-1
CDR3aa: CASSQGGDNEQFF

v_gene: TRBV7-2
j_gene: TRBJ2-4
CDR3aa: CASSPGDRDPLIQYF

v_gene: TRBV27
j_gene: TRBJ2-1
CDR3aa: CASSLRKAGTYNEQFF

v_gene: TRBV2
j_gene: TRBJ2-7
CDR3aa: CASSEGPYF

v_gene: TRBV6-5
j_gene: TRBJ1-1
CDR3aa: CASSWTGDTEAFF

v_gene: TRBV10-3
j_gene: TRBJ1-1
CDR3aa: CAISADRGTEAFF

v_gene: TRBV5-6
j_gene: TRBJ1-6
CDR3aa: CASSSLSGTGNSPLHF

v_gene: TRBV11-2
j_gene: TRBJ2-7
CDR3aa: CASSSFPGQGDEQYF

v_gene: TRBV20-1
j_gene: TRBJ2-7
CDR3aa: CSAREEYEQYF

v_gene: TRBV27
j_gene: TRBJ1-1
CDR3aa: CASSLSAETEAFF

v_gene: TRBV30
j_gene: TRBJ2-1
CDR3aa: CGTSGANYNEQFF

v_gene: TRBV7-8
j_gene: TRBJ2-5
CDR3aa: CASSPIRDTQETQYF

v_gene: TRBV5-6
j_gene: TRBJ2-7
CDR3aa: CASSSESGGSYEQYF

v_gene: TRBV9
j_gene: TRBJ2-2
CDR3aa: CASSPRQNTGELFF

v_gene: TRBV30
j_gene: TRBJ2-5
CDR3aa: CAWSMRGPQYF

v_gene: TRBV5-6
j_gene: TRBJ2-1
CDR3aa: CASSLATGGNEQFF

v_gene: TRBV13
j_gene: TRBJ2-7
CDR3aa: CASSLELGPRSEQYF

v_gene: TRBV27
j_gene: TRBJ2-5
CDR3aa: CASSLEGQETQYF

v_gene: TRBV5-1
j_gene: TRBJ2-2
CDR3aa: CASSLFPRVNTGELFF

v_gene: TRBV18
j_gene: TRBJ2-3
CDR3aa: CASSRGETSTDTQYF

v_gene: TRBV29-1
j_gene: TRBJ1-2
CDR3aa: CSVEWGNGYTF

v_gene: TRBV5-6
j_gene: TRBJ2-7
CDR3aa: CASSFGTGNYEQYF

v_gene: TRBV23-1
j_gene: TRBJ2-1
CDR3aa: CASSKEHVREFF

v_gene: TRBV7-9
j_gene: TRBJ2-7
CDR3aa: CASSLGRTYEQYF

v_gene: TRBV29-1
j_gene: TRBJ1-3
CDR3aa: CSVSGPGGNTIYF

v_gene: TRBV9
j_gene: TRBJ2-7
CDR3aa: CASSLRPGSYEQYF

v_gene: TRBV20-1
j_gene: TRBJ1-1
CDR3aa: CSANGQAEAFF

v_gene: TRBV2
j_gene: TRBJ2-5
CDR3aa: CASWDRVETQYF

v_gene: TRBV5-6
j_gene: TRBJ2-1
CDR3aa: CASSSTPVLGLDNEQFF

v_gene: TRBV7-9
j_gene: TRBJ1-1
CDR3aa: CASSKGDTEAFF

v_gene: TRBV29-1
j_gene: TRBJ2-2
CDR3aa: CSVDGGNGGELFF

v_gene: TRBV18
j_gene: TRBJ2-5
CDR3aa: CASSPVGSGTETQYF

v_gene: TRBV10-3
j_gene: TRBJ2-5
CDR3aa: CAISTGDRQETQYF

v_gene: TRBV29-1
j_gene: TRBJ1-1
CDR3aa: CSATGSRLNTEAFF